This T cell receptor beta chain originates from a study of cytomegalovirus exposure and HLA in healthy donors. Broader study findings: When a later analysis was performed, an Asian-associated ancestry cluster reportedly had fewer N-insertions than the 666-donor mean. Based on reports, TCR beta sequences accurately predicted HLA-A and HLA-B alleles for most subjects. Most TCR beta V segments were productive about 87% or about 30% of the time in an earlier analysis.

Primers: 60 Vbeta forward and 13 Jbeta reverse. Sequencing was performed with immunoSEQ multiplex PCR; in TCRdb, only in-frame clones are kept and a portion is missing. The table shows roughly 100,000 clones, with 60% to 80% occurring only once. The CDR3 length is 16 residues. V shed 3 bases and J 3 bases; nucleotides not matched to a gene: 8. Germline CDR1 SEHNR, CDR2 FQNEAQ (reference sequence). Points on this clone: Its antigen is still unknown.

This TCR derives from a boy between 10 and 17 years old in good health and CMV-seronegative. The V call is TRBV7-9, the J call TRBJ1-1; 9 bases are shared with TRBD1. Material for sequencing was PBMCs. The CDR3 nucleotides read TGTGCCAGCAGCTTTTTACAGGGGGCTCTTTACACTGAAGCTTTCTTT. Encoded protein: CASSFLQGALYTEAFF. The full variable domain, rest sourced from reference TRBV7-9 and TRBJ1-1, is DTGVSQNPRHKITKRGQNVTFRCDPISEHNRLYWYRQTLGQGPEFLTYFQNEAQLEKSRLLSDRFSAERPKGSFSTLEIQRTEQGDSAMYLCASSFLQGALYTEAFFGQGTRLTVV.